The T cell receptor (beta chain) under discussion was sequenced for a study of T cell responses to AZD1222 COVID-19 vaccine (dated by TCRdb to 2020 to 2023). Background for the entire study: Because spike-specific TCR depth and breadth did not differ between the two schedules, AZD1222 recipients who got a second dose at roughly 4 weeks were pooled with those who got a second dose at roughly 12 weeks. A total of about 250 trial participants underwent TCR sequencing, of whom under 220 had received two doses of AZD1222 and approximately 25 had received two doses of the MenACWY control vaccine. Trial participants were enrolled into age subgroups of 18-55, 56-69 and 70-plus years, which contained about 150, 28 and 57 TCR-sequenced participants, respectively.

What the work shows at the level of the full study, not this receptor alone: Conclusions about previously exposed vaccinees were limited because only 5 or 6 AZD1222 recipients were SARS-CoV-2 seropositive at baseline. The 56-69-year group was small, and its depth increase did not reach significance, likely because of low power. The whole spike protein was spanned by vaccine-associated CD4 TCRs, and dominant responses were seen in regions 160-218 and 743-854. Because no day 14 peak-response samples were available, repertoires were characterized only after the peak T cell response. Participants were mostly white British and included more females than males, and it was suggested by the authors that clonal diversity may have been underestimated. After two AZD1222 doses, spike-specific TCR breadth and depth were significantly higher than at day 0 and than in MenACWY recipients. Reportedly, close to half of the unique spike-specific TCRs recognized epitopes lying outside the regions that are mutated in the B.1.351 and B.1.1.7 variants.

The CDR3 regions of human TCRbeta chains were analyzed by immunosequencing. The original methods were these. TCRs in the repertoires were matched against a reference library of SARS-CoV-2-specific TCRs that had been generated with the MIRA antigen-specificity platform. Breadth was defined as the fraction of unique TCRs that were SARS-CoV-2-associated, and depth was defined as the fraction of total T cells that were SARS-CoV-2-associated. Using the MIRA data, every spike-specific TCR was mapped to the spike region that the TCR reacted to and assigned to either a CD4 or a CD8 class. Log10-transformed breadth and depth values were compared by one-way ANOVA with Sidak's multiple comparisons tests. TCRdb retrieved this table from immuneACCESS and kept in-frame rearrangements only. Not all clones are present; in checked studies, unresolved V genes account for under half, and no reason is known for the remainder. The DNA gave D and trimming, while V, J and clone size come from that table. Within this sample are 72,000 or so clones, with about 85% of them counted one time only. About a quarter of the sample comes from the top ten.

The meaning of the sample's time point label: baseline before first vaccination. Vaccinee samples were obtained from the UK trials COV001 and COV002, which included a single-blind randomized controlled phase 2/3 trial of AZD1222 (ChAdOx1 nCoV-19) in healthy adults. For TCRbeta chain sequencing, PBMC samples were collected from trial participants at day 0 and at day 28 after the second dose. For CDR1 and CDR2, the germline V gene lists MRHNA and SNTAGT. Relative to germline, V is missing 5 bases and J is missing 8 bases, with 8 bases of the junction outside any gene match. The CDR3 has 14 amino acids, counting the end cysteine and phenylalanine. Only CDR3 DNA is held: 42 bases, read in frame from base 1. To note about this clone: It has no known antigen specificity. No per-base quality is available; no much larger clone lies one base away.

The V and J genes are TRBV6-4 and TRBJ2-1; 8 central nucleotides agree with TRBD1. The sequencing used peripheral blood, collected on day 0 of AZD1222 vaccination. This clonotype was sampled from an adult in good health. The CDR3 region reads CASSPGQGVDEQFF. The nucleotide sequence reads TGTGCCAGCAGTCCCGGACAGGGTGTGGATGAGCAGTTCTTC.